These 23 T cell receptor beta chains were sequenced from one sample in a study of shared T cell receptors in the human thymus. Assay used: immunoSEQ multiplex PCR; TCRdb lists only in-frame clones, some missing. The sample lists about 660,000 clones; more than 70% were seen once. This sample was shared with a second study, whose subject was human thymus T cells.

The sequenced material came from thymocytes. These receptors all stem from a boy under two years old with a congenital heart defect.

The chain employs TRBV15 and TRBJ2-7; D unresolved. From germline, CDR1 is LNHNV and CDR2 YYDKDF (reference sequence). The V end lost 1 base, the J end lost 2 bases, and 12 bases lay between the germline ends. The CDR3 totals 15 residues. As DNA, the CDR3 is TGTGCCACCAGCAGAGGCGGTGAAATGACCTACGAGCAGTACTTC. It translates to CATSRGGEMTYEQYF.

The chain is built from TRBV7-2 and TRBJ2-3; TRBD2 matches 12 bases. V gave up 5 bases and J gave up 4 bases; unmatched junction bases: 7. Germline lookup yields CDR1 SGHTA and CDR2 FQGNSA. The CDR3 length is 16 residues. The CDR3 spells CASSLLTSGSADTQYF. CDR3 DNA sequence: TGTGCCAGCAGCCTCCTGACTAGCGGGAGTGCAGATACGCAGTATTTT. The full variable domain, completed using reference TRBV7-2 and TRBJ2-3, is GAGVSQSPSNKVTEKGKDVELRCDPISGHTALYWYRQSLGQGLEFLIYFQGNSAPDKSGLPSDRFSAERTGGSVSTLTIQRTQQEDSAVYLCASSLLTSGSADTQYFGPGTRLTVL.

V and J are TRBV6-5 and TRBJ2-5; the D is unclear. CDR1 and CDR2 (germline): MNHEY, SVGAGI. The CDR3 has 11 amino acids. V shed 5 bases and J shed 3 bases, with 4 bases lying between them. The CDR3 sequence is CASSQKETQYF. The CDR3 bases are TGTGCCAGCAGTCAAAAAGAGACCCAGTACTTC.

Note on this clone: The junction does not match germline at one end; this may be a read error. The chain carries TRBV18 and TRBJ2-2; 7 bases align to TRBD2. The CDR3 extends over 11 amino acids. CDR1 and CDR2 (germline): KGHSH, LQKENI. CDR3 bases: TGTGCCAGCTCCCCCCAGGTTACTAGCGTATTT. Its protein is CASSPQVTSVF.

The chain employs TRBV30 and TRBJ2-1, with 14 nucleotides matching TRBD2. CDR1 is GTSNPN, CDR2 SVGIG, per germline (reference sequence). The J segment lost 8 bases and the V segment lost 7 bases, leaving 13 bases of the junction unmatched. The CDR3 extends over 16 amino acids. CDR3 bases: TGTGCCTACGCAAAGGGACTAGCGGGAGTTAGGGATGAGCAGTTCTTC. Its translation is CAYAKGLAGVRDEQFF.

This chain joins TRBV6-1 and TRBJ1-3; the D gene is possibly TRBD1 (6 bases). The CDR3 is made up of 15 amino acids. Germline values: CDR1 MNHNS, CDR2 SASEGT. Trimming shortened V by 7 bases and J by 0 bases, and 13 bases separated the two germline ends. This chain's CDR3 is CASMTGQLSGNTIYF. Written as DNA, the CDR3 is TGTGCCAGCATGACGGGACAACTCTCTGGAAACACCATATATTTT.

The V and J genes are TRBV15 and TRBJ1-1; unclear D gene. This CDR3 has 13 residues. Germline V gene lookup returns CDR1 LNHNV and CDR2 YYDKDF (reference sequence). The V gene lost 0 bases and the J gene lost 7 bases, with 9 bases spanning the gap. The chain's CDR3 is CATSRDLRGEAFF. The CDR3 nucleotides read TGTGCCACCAGCAGAGATCTTCGGGGTGAAGCTTTCTTT.

The chain joins TRBV6-6 to TRBJ2-7, with D possibly matching TRBD1 (5 bases). This CDR3 comprises 13 residues. The V end was cut by 4 bases, the J end by 3 bases, with 10 bases between. The germline V gene has CDR1 MNHNY and CDR2 SVGAGI (reference sequence). Here the CDR3 DNA reads TGTGCCAGCAGTTCTCGCAGGGACTACGAGCAGTACTTC. Translating it yields CASSSRRDYEQYF.

This chain links TRBV18 with TRBJ1-1; tentative D call: TRBD1 (5 bases). With 3 bases removed from V and 8 bases from J, the gap between germline ends came to 34 bases. Germline values: CDR1 KGHSH, CDR2 LQKENI. This CDR3 region has 20 residues. CDR3 coding DNA: TGTGCCAGCTCACCGGTTGAGCCAGCATTCCTCGACAGATGGATTGCCGAAGCTTTCTTT. Residues: CASSPVEPAFLDRWIAEAFF.

This chain links TRBV19 with TRBJ2-1; 10 bases match TRBD2. V dropped 7 bases and J dropped 5; count of bases not matched to a gene: 8. This CDR3 comprises 15 residues. Germline V gives CDR1 LNHDA, CDR2 SQIVND (reference sequence). In DNA form, the CDR3 reads TGTGCCAGTATCAAAGCGGGGGGGAATCACAATGAGCAGTTCTTC. Encoded protein: CASIKAGGNHNEQFF.

The chain is built from TRBV28 and TRBJ2-1, with 9 bases lining up with TRBD1. The CDR3 sequence is 16 residues long. The V gene's germline CDR1 is MDHEN and CDR2 SYDVKM. Germline trimming cut 5 bases from V and 4 bases from J; bases unmatched to any gene: 9. CDR3 DNA: TGTGCCAGCAGTGCTGCGCGGGACAGGGTGTACAATGAGCAGTTCTTC. It yields the protein CASSAARDRVYNEQFF.

J is TRBJ2-3 and V is TRBV5-1; D is possibly TRBD1 (6 bases). Germline values: CDR1 SGHRS, CDR2 YFSETQ. The CDR3 extends over 17 amino acids. Trimming pared 4 bases from V and 0 bases from J, leaving 18 bases between. The CDR3 reads CASSQPDRLHSTDTQYF. The CDR3, as DNA: TGCGCCAGCAGCCAACCCGACAGGCTTCATAGCACAGATACGCAGTATTTT. Full variable domain (missing parts from reference TRBV5-1 and TRBJ2-3): KAGVTQTPRYLIKTRGQQVTLSCSPISGHRSVSWYQQTPGQGLQFLFEYFSETQRNKGNFPGRFSGRQFSNSRSEMNVSTLELGDSALYLCASSQPDRLHSTDTQYFGPGTRLTVL.

The chain is built from TRBV19 and TRBJ2-5; TRBD1 is a possible D gene (7 bases). V was shortened by 6 bases and J by 5 bases, with 13 bases between the two germline ends. There are 13 residues in the CDR3. Germline V CDR1 and CDR2: LNHDA, SQIVND (reference sequence). The CDR3 sequence is CASRSSGGETQYF. CDR3 coding DNA: TGTGCCAGTAGATCGTCAGGGGGGGAGACCCAGTACTTC.

This rearrangement joins TRBV25-1 to TRBJ2-1; D unclear. The V end lost 3 bases, the J end lost 8 bases, and 17 bases lay between the germline ends. The germline V gene has CDR1 MGHDK and CDR2 SYGVNS. This CDR3 region has 15 residues. CDR3 sequence reads: CASSDPPYESDEQFF. Here the CDR3 DNA reads TGTGCCAGCAGTGACCCCCCCTATGAATCGGATGAGCAGTTCTTC.

This clone was counted once. The genes are TRBV6-1 and TRBJ2-7, with TRBD1 matching 8 bases. V lost 6 bases, J lost 2 bases, and 9 bases stayed unmatched. CDR1 and CDR2 (germline): MNHNS, SASEGT. This CDR3 is built from 15 residues. CDR3 amino acids: CASRADRETPYEQYF. The CDR3 DNA reads TGTGCCAGCAGGGCGGACAGGGAGACCCCCTACGAGCAGTACTTC.

The chain carries TRBV11-2 and TRBJ1-1; TRBD1 might be the D (6 bases). V was trimmed by 6 bases and J by 8 bases, leaving 19 bases between them. Looked up from germline, CDR1 is SGHAT and CDR2 is FQNNGV. The CDR3 extends over 14 amino acids. The CDR3 here is CASSETGYPGEAFF. CDR3 nucleotide sequence: TGTGCCAGCAGTGAAACAGGGTATCCCGGAGAAGCTTTCTTT.

This rearrangement joins TRBV6-4 to TRBJ2-2, with D tentatively TRBD1 (6 bases). V was shortened by 8 bases and J by 0 bases, with 19 bases between the two germline ends. The germline CDR1 and CDR2 sequences are MRHNA and SNTAGT. The CDR3 sequence is 17 residues long. CDR3 region: CASRPQGIASNTGELFF. As DNA, the CDR3 is TGTGCCAGCCGCCCGCAGGGGATAGCGTCGAACACCGGGGAGCTGTTTTTT.

This clone was counted only a few times. The chain employs TRBV10-3 and TRBJ2-3; TRBD2 aligns across 8 bases. Looked up from germline, CDR1 is ENHRY and CDR2 is SYGVKD. The CDR3 length is 16 residues. V dropped 6 bases and J dropped 0; count of bases not matched to a gene: 8. CDR3 amino acids: CAISDVSGESTDTQYF. The CDR3 DNA sequence: TGTGCCATCAGCGACGTTAGCGGGGAGAGCACAGATACGCAGTATTTT.

The chain is built from TRBV27 and TRBJ2-7; weak D call: TRBD1 (5 bases). The CDR3 consists of 16 residues. Germline CDR1 and CDR2: MNHEY and SMNVEV (reference sequence). V lost 2 bases and J 0 bases, leaving 14 bases between the germline ends. The CDR3 sequence is CASSLGPGNPSYEQYF. As DNA, the CDR3 is TGTGCCAGCAGTTTAGGCCCAGGGAATCCCTCCTACGAGCAGTACTTC.

The genes are TRBV6-6 and TRBJ2-7; 7 positions match TRBD2. The CDR3 totals 14 residues. With 1 base clipped from V and 3 bases from J, the junction kept 3 bases outside the gene matches. Per germline, CDR1 MNHNY and CDR2 SVGAGI (reference sequence). The CDR3 here is CASSYWTGGYEQYF. CDR3 nucleotides: TGTGCCAGCAGTTACTGGACGGGGGGCTACGAGCAGTACTTC.

The chain combines TRBV12-5 with TRBJ1-5; possibly TRBD1 for D (5 bases). The germline gives CDR1 LGHNT, CDR2 FRNRAP. The V end lost 0 bases, the J end lost 0 bases, and 15 bases lay between the germline ends. This CDR3 is 18 amino acids long. The CDR3 DNA sequence: TGTGCTAGTGGTTTGGTAGACAGTTCCAGTTATAGCAATCAGCCCCAGCATTTT. This codes for CASGLVDSSSYSNQPQHF.

The chain uses TRBV11-2 and TRBJ2-7, with 9 bases fitting TRBD1. This CDR3 is 16 amino acids long. V lost 4 bases and J lost 3; bases outside the gene matches: 10. Germline-derived CDR1 and CDR2 are SGHAT and FQNNGV. The CDR3 coding sequence is TGTGCCAGCAGCTCAAGAGGGACAGGGCGACGCTACGAGCAGTACTTC. This gives the protein CASSSRGTGRRYEQYF.

The chain joins TRBV18 to TRBJ1-2; tentatively, D is TRBD1 (5 bases). The germline V gene encodes CDR1 KGHSH and CDR2 LQKENI. This CDR3 contains 17 residues. The germline V and J ends were trimmed by 5 bases and 0 bases, with 19 bases remaining between them. The DNA of the CDR3 is TGTGCCAGCTCAGTAGACAGTGCCCTATTCTCTAACTATGGCTACACCTTC. It yields the protein CASSVDSALFSNYGYTF.